This TCR beta chain is from a study of cytomegalovirus exposure and HLA in healthy donors (dated by TCRdb to about 2017). Describing the broader study: According to an earlier analysis of 587 of the donors, about 179 million T cells yielded 117 million unique TCR beta sequences and around 300 Gb of sequence data. In the later analysis, no new phenotypic data were used to find candidate immune exposures; instead, reliance was placed on TCR beta sequences and their occurrence across donors. Using immunosequencing, the study profiled T cell repertoires from approximately 700 subjects and related those repertoires to cytomegalovirus serostatus. Several DR-DQ haplotypes were treated as single units for association and clustering because of strong linkage in the cohort. The number of donors typed differed by locus, with about 629-640 for A, B, C, DRB1 and DQB1, roughly 520 for DQA1, 600 to 610 for DPA1, and around 430 for DPB1. HLA typing included class I and class II loci at four-digit resolution. A later analysis re-analyzed previously published TCR beta repertoires from about 730 donors and added high-resolution HLA genotyping to study TCR occurrence patterns. The study aimed to test whether signatures of past pathogen exposure could be identified by cataloging public T cell receptors. Among roughly 400 genotyped donors of the cohort, an average of roughly 240,000 unique TCR beta nucleotide sequences were sequenced per donor, 15% to 20% of them non-productive. A later genetic analysis took genome-wide SNP genotypes for about three fifths of the roughly 670 donors and used that subset as a discovery cohort. In an earlier analysis of around 540 of the donors, high-throughput TCR beta sequencing was used to judge whether each TCR beta V gene segment behaved as functional or pseudogenic. Among the 398 genotyped donors, more than 70% belonged to the genetic ancestry cluster associated with self-reported Caucasian donors. In addition to the first cohort of 666 subjects, a separate validation cohort of about 120 different subjects was used. An early release that covered 640 HLA-typed donors contained approximately 300 gigabases of sequencing data and tens of millions of unique TCR sequences. Donor age, sex, ethnicity and CMV serostatus were collected together with the repertoire data. Every discovery cohort repertoire had been produced on one sequencing platform. To predict cytomegalovirus infection status, the study brought together high-throughput TCR immunosequencing, statistical association of individual TCRs with disease status, and machine learning.

This clone was found once. Its antigen is still unknown. No base quality values were provided; no much bigger clone lies one nucleotide off. Library prep was done by the immunoSEQ multiplex PCR assay. For the multiplex PCR, a mixture combining 60 forward primers for TCR Vbeta segments and 13 reverse primers for TCR Jbeta segments was used. The CDR3 region of rearranged TCR beta genes was amplified from genomic DNA with a multiplex PCR assay. Amplified TCR beta libraries were sequenced as 87-base-pair reads on the Illumina HiSeq System. The source study handled its data this way. A later analysis counted about 80 million unique TCR beta chains across the 700 or so repertoires, and roughly 9.9 million of these chains were shared by at least two donors. A nearest-neighbor algorithm error-corrected the raw reads and collapsed the reads into unique sequences, merging closely related sequences to remove PCR and sequencing errors. Alignment of CDR3 sequences to IMGT reference sequences was used to assign V, D and J gene segments. For a sequence to be retained, a match of at least six nucleotides was required to both a V gene segment and a J gene segment. A rearrangement counted as productive if the CDR3 had no stop codons and remained in frame with V and J, and every other rearrangement counted as non-productive. Following IMGT convention, CDR3 was defined as the stretch from the second conserved V-encoded cysteine up to the conserved J-encoded phenylalanine. Sequences without an unambiguous match to a single V gene segment were excluded from the earlier analysis of over 500 of the donors. In an earlier analysis of 587 of the donors, V segments were called functional above 56.7% productive rearrangements and were called segregating when the between-donor standard deviation exceeded 5%. A statistical classification framework was built for diagnosing cytomegalovirus status from the catalog of TCR beta chain sequences. A later analysis assigned V and J genes by comparing TCR nucleotide sequences with IMGT/GENE-DB human TR gene sequences. In a later analysis, CDR3 sequences and most-parsimonious VDJ recombination scenarios were assigned using the TCRdist pipeline. In a later analysis, every TCR beta chain was defined by the combination of its CDR3 amino acid sequence and its V-gene family, and reads without a unique V-gene family were dropped. In a later analysis, several hundred highly shared, low-generation-probability nucleotide sequences were removed to address suspected cross-contamination and a sequencing artifact. For each public chain, a later analysis derived a clonal expansion index from normalized ranks of inferred template counts within each repertoire. In a later analysis, generation probabilities were computed using a VDJ recombination model fitted to out-of-frame rearrangements, and the results were checked against IGoR. A later analysis scored TCR-TCR, TCR-HLA and TCR-CMV co-occurrence with hypergeometric tests, applying a repertoire-size bias correction to TCR pairs. A later analysis estimated false discovery rates by permuting HLA or CMV assignments 20 times. In a later analysis, co-occurring TCRs were grouped using DBSCAN, with TCRdist sequence similarity added in when clustering inside HLA-allele-positive subsets. Co-occurrence clustering excluded repertoires with fewer than 30,000 or more than 120,000 public chains, plus five with anomalous nucleotide sharing. Here the immuneACCESS table is served through TCRdb, limited to in-frame sequences with V and J called. Missing clones are a known gap in these copies; in checked studies unresolved V genes cover under half, and the rest lacks a known reason. V and J calls and clone size follow that table, whereas D and trimming were derived from the DNA. The sample data list about 160,000 clones, and approximately 81% of these were observed just once. The ten top clones hold 1% of the sample.

The cohort comprised around 690 healthy bone marrow donors. At the time of sampling, all cohort members were nominally healthy, though unrecorded immune exposures were likely present. The donor tested CMV seronegative and was one of the 352 seronegative cohort members. Each donor provided a peripheral blood sample, and peripheral blood mononuclear cells were used for TCR beta sequencing. Genomic DNA was extracted from the blood cell samples with the Qiagen DNeasy Blood Extraction Kit. Trimming takes 4 bases from V and 0 bases from J, and the germline ends sit 17 bases apart. The germline V gene provides CDR1 SGHRS and CDR2 YFSETQ. The CDR3 measures 18 amino acids from cysteine to phenylalanine. Of all the DNA, just the CDR3 is kept, 54 bases in frame from base 1. Study-level results and caveats: This cohort had only TCR beta chains sequenced, and the lack of alpha or paired-chain data limited which features could be detected. A few of the identified cytomegalovirus-associated TCR beta chains were confirmed in vitro to be specific for cytomegalovirus antigens. According to a later analysis, most CMV-associated TCR beta chains appeared to be HLA-restricted, and the HLA associations seemed to be driven largely by CMV exposure. A later analysis found that TCR association rates varied across HLA loci, with DRB1 alleles showing the most associated TCRs and HLA-C alleles the fewest. HLA typing was unavailable for some donors at each locus, so association tests used only the typed subset. Some IMGT-functional V segments, including TRBV6-2 and TRBV6-3, could not be told apart with the 87-base-pair reads, so those segments were excluded. Linkage disequilibrium might explain the correlated functional status among segregating V segments, but an unknown experimental factor could not be excluded. According to a later analysis, parvovirus B19, influenza, CMV and Epstein-Barr virus appeared linked to several top co-occurrence clusters. A cluster of highly shared sequence variants was judged likely to represent a technical artifact of the sequencing pipeline. In the study, 150 to 200 TCR beta chains were listed as associated with cytomegalovirus. When HLA alleles, especially DR and DQ, strongly co-occurred, attributing TCR associations to individual alleles was difficult. According to a later genetic analysis, donors in an Asian-associated ancestry cluster had fewer N-insertions in productive TCRs than the approximately 630-donor mean. The earlier analysis of approximately 590 of the donors excluded some 15 rarely observed V segments, including chromosome 9 orphons, because counts were too low. In an earlier analysis of several hundred of the donors, most TCR beta V segments were observed in productive rearrangements about 90% or about 30% of the time, broadly matching IMGT annotations. According to the authors, the approach could potentially be generalized to other disease states and immunological phenotypes. In a later analysis, more than 15,000 TCR beta sequences were associated with specific HLA alleles at a false discovery rate of 0.05. V-gene and J-gene trimming of TCR beta chains was associated with a missense DCLRE1C variant in a later genetic analysis, and the association was replicated in an independent cohort. Across donors, most TCR sequences were observed very rarely, whereas some public TCRs were present in many individuals. In a later analysis, HLA-associated TCR beta chains were found to be more clonally expanded and to have lower generation probabilities than equally common non-associated chains. In both the original and validation cohorts, the classifier was reported to diagnose cytomegalovirus status with high specificity and sensitivity. The only immune exposure information available for the cohort was CMV serostatus. Roughly uniform sequencing depth across donors was assumed in presence/absence analyses, although this assumption may not hold. A further reported finding was that TCR beta sequences accurately predicted the HLA-A and HLA-B alleles for most subjects in the first cohort.

The sequence came from a boy between 2 and 10 years old in good health and CMV-seronegative. Material for sequencing was PBMCs. The V gene is TRBV5-1 and the J gene is TRBJ2-6, and the D gene may be TRBD1, 6 bases matching. The nucleotide sequence reads as follows: TGCGCCAGCAGCCCTGTTACAGGGATCCGCTCTGGGGCCAACGTCCTGACTTTC. Its translation reads: CASSPVTGIRSGANVLTF.